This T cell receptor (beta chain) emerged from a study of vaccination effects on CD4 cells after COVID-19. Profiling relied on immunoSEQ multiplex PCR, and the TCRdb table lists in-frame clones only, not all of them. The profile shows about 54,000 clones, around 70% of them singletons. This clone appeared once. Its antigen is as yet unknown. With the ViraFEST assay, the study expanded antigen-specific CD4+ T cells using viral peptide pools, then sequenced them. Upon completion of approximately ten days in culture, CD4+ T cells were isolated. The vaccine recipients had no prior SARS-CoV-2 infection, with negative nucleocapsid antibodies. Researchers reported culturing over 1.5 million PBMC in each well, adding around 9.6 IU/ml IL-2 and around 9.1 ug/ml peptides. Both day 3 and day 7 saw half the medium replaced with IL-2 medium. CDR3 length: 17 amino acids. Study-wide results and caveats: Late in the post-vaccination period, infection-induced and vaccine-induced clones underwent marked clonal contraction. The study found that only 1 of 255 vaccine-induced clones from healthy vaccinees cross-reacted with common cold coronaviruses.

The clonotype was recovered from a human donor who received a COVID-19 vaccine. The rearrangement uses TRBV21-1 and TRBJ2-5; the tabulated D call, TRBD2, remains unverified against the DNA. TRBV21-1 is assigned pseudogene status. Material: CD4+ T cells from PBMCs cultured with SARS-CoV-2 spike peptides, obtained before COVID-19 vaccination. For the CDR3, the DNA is TGTGCCAGCAGCAAAGCGCGTTACCCGGGGGTAGAAGAGACCCAGTACTTC. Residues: CASSKARYPGVEETQYF.